This TCR beta chain was recorded in a study of T cells in tuberculosis. Study information: IGRA-negative adolescents, IGRA-positive adolescents with latent tuberculosis and adults with active tuberculosis formed this South African cohort.

Only in-frame clones appear in the TCRdb table, and some are missing; sequencing was by immunoSEQ multiplex PCR. Of tens of thousands of clones in the sample, approximately 94% were seen once. Concerning this clone itself: Its antigen is unknown.

Germline lookup yields CDR1 SGHDT and CDR2 YYEEEE. The CDR3 sequence is 17 residues long. Trimming shortened V by 5 bases and J by 0 bases, and 18 bases separated the two germline ends. The study, taken as a whole, reports: Active tuberculosis patients had shorter CDR3-alpha; the beta difference was nonsignificant. Active tuberculosis alpha repertoires lay closer to GMM-specific TCRs than controls'.

J is TRBJ1-3 and V is TRBV5-6; D perhaps matches TRBD1 (5 bases). The source material was PBMCs. This TCR derives from a donor aged 10-35 years with latent tuberculosis or without tuberculosis infection. Some clones in this sample may be carry-over from other donors' samples. CDR3 protein: CASSSWGGASSGNTIYF. DNA of the CDR3: TGTGCCAGCAGTTCTTGGGGCGGGGCAAGCTCTGGAAACACCATATATTTT.